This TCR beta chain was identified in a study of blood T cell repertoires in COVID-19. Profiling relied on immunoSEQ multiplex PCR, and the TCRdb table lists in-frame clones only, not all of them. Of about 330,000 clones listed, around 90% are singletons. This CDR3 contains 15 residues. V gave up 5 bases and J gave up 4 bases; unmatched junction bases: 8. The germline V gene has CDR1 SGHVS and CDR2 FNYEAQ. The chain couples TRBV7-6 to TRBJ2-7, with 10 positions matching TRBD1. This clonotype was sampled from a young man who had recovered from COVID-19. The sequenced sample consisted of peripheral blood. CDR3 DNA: TGTGCCAGCAGCCTTTCGGGACAGGGGCTATACGAGCAGTACTTC. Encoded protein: CASSLSGQGLYEQYF. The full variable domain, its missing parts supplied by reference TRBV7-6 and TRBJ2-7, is GAGVSQSPRYKVTKRGQDVALRCDPISGHVSLYWYRQALGQGPEFLTYFNYEAQQDKSGLPNDRFSAERPEGSISTLTIQRTEQRDSAMYRCASSLSGQGLYEQYFGPGTRLTVT.